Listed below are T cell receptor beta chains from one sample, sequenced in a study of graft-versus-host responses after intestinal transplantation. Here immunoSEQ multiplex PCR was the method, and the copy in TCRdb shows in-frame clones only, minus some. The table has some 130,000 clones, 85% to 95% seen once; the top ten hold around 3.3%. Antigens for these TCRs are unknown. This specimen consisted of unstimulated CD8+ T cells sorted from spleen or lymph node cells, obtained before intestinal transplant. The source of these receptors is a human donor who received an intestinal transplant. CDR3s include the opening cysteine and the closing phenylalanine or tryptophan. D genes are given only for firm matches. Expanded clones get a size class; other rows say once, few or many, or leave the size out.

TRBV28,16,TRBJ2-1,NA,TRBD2,TGTGCCAGCAGTTTATTCCCTAGCGGGAGGTACAATGAGCAGTTCTTC,CASSLFPSGRYNEQFF
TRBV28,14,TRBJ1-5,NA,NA,TGTGCCAGCAGTTTAGGGGGGTTCAATCAGCCCCAGCATTTT,CASSLGGFNQPQHF
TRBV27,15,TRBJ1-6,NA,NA,TGTGCCAGCAGCCTCCTACAGGGACGGAATTCACCCCTCCACTTT,CASSLLQGRNSPLHF
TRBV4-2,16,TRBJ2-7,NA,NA,TGTGCCAGCAGCCAAGATCCCGGCGGGCCCTCCTACGAGCAGTACTTC,CASSQDPGGPSYEQYF
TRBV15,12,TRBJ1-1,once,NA,TGTGCCACCAGCACCGGAGCCACTGAAGCTTTCTTT,CATSTGATEAFF
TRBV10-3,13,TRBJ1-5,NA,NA,TGTGCCCATGGTGGGGAGGCCAATCAGCCCCAGCATTTT,CAHGGEANQPQHF
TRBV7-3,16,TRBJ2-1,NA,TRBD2,TGTGCCAGCAGCTTAATAGCGGGAGCCGCCTACAATGAGCAGTTCTTC,CASSLIAGAAYNEQFF
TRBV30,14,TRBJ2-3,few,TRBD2,TGTGCCTGGACTAGCGGGAGGGTCACAGATACGCAGTATTTT,CAWTSGRVTDTQYF
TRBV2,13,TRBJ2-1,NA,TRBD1,TGTGCCAGCAGTTTCTCAGGGGGTAATGAGCAGTTCTTC,CASSFSGGNEQFF
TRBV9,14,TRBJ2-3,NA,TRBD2,TGTGCCAGCTCAGCGGGAGGGTCCACAGATACGCAGTATTTT,CASSAGGSTDTQYF
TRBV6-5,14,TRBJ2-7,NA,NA,TGTGCCAGCACCCATAGCGGAAGCTCCTACGAGCAGTACTTC,CASTHSGSSYEQYF
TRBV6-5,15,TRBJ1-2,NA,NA,TGTGCCAGCAGTAGCCAGTGGGACACCAACCATGGCTACACCTTC,CASSSQWDTNHGYTF
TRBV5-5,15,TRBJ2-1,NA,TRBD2,TGTGCCAGCAGCCCGGGACTAGCGGGAGGGCATGAGCAGTTCTTC,CASSPGLAGGHEQFF
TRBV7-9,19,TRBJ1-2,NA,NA,TGTGCCAGCAGCTTAGAAGGGTCTTGGGTGACAGTTCAAAACTATGGCTACACCTTC,CASSLEGSWVTVQNYGYTF
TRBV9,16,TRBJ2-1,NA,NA,TGTGCCAGCAGCGTAGGTGGGGACATCGCATACAATGAGCAGTTCTTC,CASSVGGDIAYNEQFF
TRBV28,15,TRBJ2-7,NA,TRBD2,TGTGCCAGCAGTTACCGACTAGCGGACGCCTACGAGCAGTACTTC,CASSYRLADAYEQYF
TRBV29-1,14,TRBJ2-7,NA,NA,TGCAGCGTTGTCGGCAGCGTAAGTGCCTACGAGCGGTACTTC,CSVVGSVSAYERYF
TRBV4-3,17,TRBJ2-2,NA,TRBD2,TGCGCCAGCAGCGACTCTTCGCGGGAGAGACGAACCGGGGAGCTGTTTTTT,CASSDSSRERRTGELFF
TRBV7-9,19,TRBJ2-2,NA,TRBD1,TGTGCCAGCACCGTTCCGGGACAGGGGGCACGCGCGAACACCGGGGAGCTGTTTTTT,CASTVPGQGARANTGELFF
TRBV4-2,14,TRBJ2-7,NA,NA,TGTGCCAGCAGCCCCCGTGGCTCCCACTACGAGCAGTACTTC,CASSPRGSHYEQYF
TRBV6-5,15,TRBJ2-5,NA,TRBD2,TGTGCCAGCAGTTCGACTAGCGGGATTTTGGAGACCCAGTACTTC,CASSSTSGILETQYF
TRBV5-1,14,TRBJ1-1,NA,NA,TGCGCCAGCAGCTTGGCAGGGACGAACACTGAAGCTTTCTTT,CASSLAGTNTEAFF
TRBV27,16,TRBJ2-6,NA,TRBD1,TGTGCCAGCAGTTTTGGGACAGACTCTGGGGCCAACGTCCTGACTTTC,CASSFGTDSGANVLTF
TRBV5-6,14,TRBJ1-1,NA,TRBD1,TGTGCCAGCAGTTACGGGACAGGGGGTACTGAAGCTTTCTTT,CASSYGTGGTEAFF
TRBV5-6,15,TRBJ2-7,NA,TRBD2,TGTGCCAGCAGCTTGGCTGCGGGAGGGGAGTACGAGCAGTACTTC,CASSLAAGGEYEQYF
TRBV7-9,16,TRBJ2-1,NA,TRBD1,TGTGCCAGCAGCTGGACAGGGAAAAGCTCCTACAATGAGCAGTTCTTC,CASSWTGKSSYNEQFF
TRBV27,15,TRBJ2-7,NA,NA,TGTGCCAGCAGCTCCCTCGGGACACTCACCTACGAGCAGTACTTC,CASSSLGTLTYEQYF
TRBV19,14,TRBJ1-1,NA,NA,TGTGCCAGCTGGGAGGGCGAGGGGGACACTGAAGCTTTCTTT,CASWEGEGDTEAFF
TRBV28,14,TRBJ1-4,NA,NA,TGTGCCAGCAGTCGGACAGTTAATAATGAAAAACTGTTTTTT,CASSRTVNNEKLFF
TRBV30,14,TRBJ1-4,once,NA,TGTGCCTGGCCTCTCGGACGGAAAAATGAAAAACTGTTTTTT,CAWPLGRKNEKLFF
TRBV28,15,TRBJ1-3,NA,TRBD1,TGTGCCAGTCGACAGGGAATTGCTTCTGGAAACACCATATATTTT,CASRQGIASGNTIYF
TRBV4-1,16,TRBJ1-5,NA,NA,TGCGCCAGCAGCCAAGTCGCATTGGAAAGCAATCAGCCCCAGCATTTT,CASSQVALESNQPQHF
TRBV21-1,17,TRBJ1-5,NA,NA,TGTGCCAGCAGTAACCGGGACAGGCCACCTTTTTCGGGGCCCCAGCATTTT,CASSNRDRPPFSGPQHF
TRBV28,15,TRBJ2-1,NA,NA,TGTGCCAGCAGTTTACTAGCGTCGTTATACAATGAGCAGTTCTTC,CASSLLASLYNEQFF
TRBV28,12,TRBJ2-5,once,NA,TGTGCCAGCAGTCCACCGACAGAGACCCAGTACTTC,CASSPPTETQYF
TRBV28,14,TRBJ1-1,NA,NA,TGTGCCAGCAGTTTGGCCCGGGGAGACACTGAAGCTTTCTTT,CASSLARGDTEAFF
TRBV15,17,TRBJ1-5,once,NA,TGTGCCACCAGCAGAGATGGGGAGGACACCCCGGATCAGCCCCAGCATTTT,CATSRDGEDTPDQPQHF
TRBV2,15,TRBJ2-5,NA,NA,TGTGCCAGCAGTGAAGGGGCAGTGACTCGGGAGACCCAGTACTTC,CASSEGAVTRETQYF
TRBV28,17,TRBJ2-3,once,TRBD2,TGTGCCAGCAGTTTATCCGGAGCGGGAGGGATAACAGATACGCAGTATTTT,CASSLSGAGGITDTQYF
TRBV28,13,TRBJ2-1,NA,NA,TGTGCCAGCAGTTTACCTAGCATGCATGAGCAGTTCTTC,CASSLPSMHEQFF
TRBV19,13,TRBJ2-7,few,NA,TGTGCCAGTAGTATTCCACAGTCCTACGAGCAGTACTTC,CASSIPQSYEQYF
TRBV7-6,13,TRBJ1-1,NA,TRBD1,TGTGCCAGCAGCTTTAGACAGGGCAGTGAAGCTTTCTTT,CASSFRQGSEAFF
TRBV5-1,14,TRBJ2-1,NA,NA,TGCGCCAGCAGCTTGGGGTCTAGTTACAATGAGCAGTTCTTC,CASSLGSSYNEQFF
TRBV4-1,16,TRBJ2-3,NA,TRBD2,TGCGCCAGCAGCTCTCGGACTAGCGGCTACACAGATACGCAGTATTTT,CASSSRTSGYTDTQYF
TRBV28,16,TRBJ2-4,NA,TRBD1,TGTGCCAGCAGTTTAAGTGGGACAGTTCGCACTTCGATTCAGTACTTC,CASSLSGTVRTSIQYF
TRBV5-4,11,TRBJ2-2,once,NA,TGTGCCAGCAGCTTTGGAGGGGAGCTGTTTTTT,CASSFGGELFF
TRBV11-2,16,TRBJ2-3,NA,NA,TGTGCCAGCAGCTTAGCGGCGACGGCGGGAACAGATACGCAGTATTTT,CASSLAATAGTDTQYF